These 3 T cell receptor beta chains were all obtained from the same sample, sequenced in a study of glioma-infiltrating T cells. Using RNA template, CDR3s of TCR alpha and beta were amplified with iRepertoire arm-PCR. MiXCR, run by TCRdb on the multiplex PCR reads, gives a single entry per CDR3 protein. The repertoire holds roughly 200,000 distinct CDR3 sequences, around 42% seen once, with around 5% in the top ten. Sequencing input: glioma tissue, nonneoplastic brain tissue, or PBMCs (not recorded which). All receptors come from a human donor with low-grade glioma or glioblastoma, undergoing nonglioma brain surgery, or in good health (not recorded which).

This clonotype appeared once. The gene calls are TRBV29-1 and TRBJ2-1, with TRBD2 identical over 7 bases. CDR3 length: 16 residues. Losses at the gene ends were 3 bases for V and 7 bases for J; bases not matched to a gene: 15. Germline loops: CDR1 SQVTM, CDR2 ANQGSEA. CDR3 in DNA: TGCAGCGTTGACCCAGCGGGACTATCCTTTTGGAATGAGCAGTTCTTC. It is translated as CSVDPAGLSFWNEQFF.

To note about this clonotype: Being one base from a much bigger clone, this may be a read error. The rearrangement uses TRBV7-2 and TRBJ2-3; 11 bases fit TRBD2. This CDR3 contains 15 residues. Germline trimming cut 3 bases from V and 8 bases from J; bases unmatched to any gene: 7. In germline, CDR1 is SGHTA, CDR2 FQGNSA. CDR3 sequence: CASSFTSGSGVTQYF. CDR3 bases: TGTGCCAGCAGCTTCACTAGCGGGAGCGGAGTTACGCAGTATTTT.

The chain is built from TRBV6-1 and TRBJ2-6; D is possibly TRBD2 (5 bases). Germline V gene sequence: CDR1 MNHNS, CDR2 SASEGT. V was pared by 5 bases and J by 0 bases, with 11 bases between. The CDR3 sequence is 16 residues long. For the CDR3, the DNA is TGTGCCAGCAGTCGCGGACGGGACTCTGGGGCCAACGTCCTGACTTTC. Its protein product is CASSRGRDSGANVLTF.